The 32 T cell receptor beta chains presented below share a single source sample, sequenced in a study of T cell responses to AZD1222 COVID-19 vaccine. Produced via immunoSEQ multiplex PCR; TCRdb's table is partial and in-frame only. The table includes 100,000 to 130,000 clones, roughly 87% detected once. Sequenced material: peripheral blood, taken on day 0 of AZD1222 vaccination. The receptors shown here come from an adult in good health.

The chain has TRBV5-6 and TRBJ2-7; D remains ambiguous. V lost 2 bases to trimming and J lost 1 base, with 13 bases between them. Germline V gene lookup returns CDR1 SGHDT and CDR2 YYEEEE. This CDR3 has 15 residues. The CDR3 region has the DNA TGTGCCAGCAGCTTCCAGGTCGGGCTTTCCTACGAGCAGTACTTC. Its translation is CASSFQVGLSYEQYF. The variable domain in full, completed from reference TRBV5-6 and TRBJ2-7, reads DAGVTQSPTHLIKTRGQQVTLRCSPKSGHDTVSWYQQALGQGPQFIFQYYEEEERQRGNFPDRFSGHQFPNYSSELNVNALLLGDSALYLCASSFQVGLSYEQYFGPGTRLTVT.

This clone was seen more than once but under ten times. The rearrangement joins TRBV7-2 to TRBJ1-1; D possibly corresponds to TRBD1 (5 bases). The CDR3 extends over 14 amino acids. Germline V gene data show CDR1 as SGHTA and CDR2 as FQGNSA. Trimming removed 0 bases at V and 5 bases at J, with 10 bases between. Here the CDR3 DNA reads TGTGCCAGCAGCTTAGCGCGGGGGATGACTGAAGCTTTCTTT. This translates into CASSLARGMTEAFF.

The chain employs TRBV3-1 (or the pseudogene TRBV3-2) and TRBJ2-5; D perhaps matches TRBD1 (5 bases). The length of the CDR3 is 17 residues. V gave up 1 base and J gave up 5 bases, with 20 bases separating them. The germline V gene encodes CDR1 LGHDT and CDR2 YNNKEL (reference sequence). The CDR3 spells CASSQARTGLPWETQYF. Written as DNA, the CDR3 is TGTGCCAGCAGCCAAGCGCGAACAGGCTTGCCATGGGAGACCCAGTACTTC.

Written as DNA, the CDR3 is TGTGCCAGCGGATTAGCGGGGGGGCTTGAGCAGTACTTC. It is translated as CASGLAGGLEQYF. V is TRBV7-9 and J is TRBJ2-7, with TRBD2 matching over 11 bases. This CDR3 is built from 13 residues. Germline V gene data show CDR1 as SEHNR and CDR2 as FQNEAQ (reference sequence). The J segment lost 7 bases and the V segment lost 8 bases, leaving 7 bases of the junction unmatched.

As DNA, the CDR3 is TGCGCCAGCAGCCAAGGATCCCGGGAGTGGGACGAGCAGTACTTC. Its protein product is CASSQGSREWDEQYF. This chain joins TRBV4-3 and TRBJ2-7, with D maybe TRBD2 (6 bases). Germline values: CDR1 LGHNA, CDR2 YSLEER. V dropped 1 base and J dropped 5 bases, with 15 bases sitting between them. The CDR3 consists of 15 residues.

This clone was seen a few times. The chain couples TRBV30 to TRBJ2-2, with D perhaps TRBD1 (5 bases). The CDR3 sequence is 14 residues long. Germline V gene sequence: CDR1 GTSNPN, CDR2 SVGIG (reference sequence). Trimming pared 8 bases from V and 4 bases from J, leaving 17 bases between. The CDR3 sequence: CAKQGVKGTGELFF. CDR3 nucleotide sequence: TGTGCCAAACAAGGGGTTAAAGGCACCGGGGAGCTGTTTTTT.

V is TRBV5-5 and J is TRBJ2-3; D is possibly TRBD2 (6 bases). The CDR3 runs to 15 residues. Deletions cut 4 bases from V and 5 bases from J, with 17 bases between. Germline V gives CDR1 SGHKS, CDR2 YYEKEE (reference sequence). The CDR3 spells CASSRRDPQGDTQYF. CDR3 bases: TGTGCCAGCAGCAGGCGGGACCCCCAGGGAGATACGCAGTATTTT.

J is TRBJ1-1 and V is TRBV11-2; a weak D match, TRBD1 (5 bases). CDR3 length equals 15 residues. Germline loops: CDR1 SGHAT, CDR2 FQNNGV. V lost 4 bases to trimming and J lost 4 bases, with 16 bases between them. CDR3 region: CASSSQGVRVTEAFF. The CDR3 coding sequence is TGTGCCAGCAGCTCCCAGGGCGTACGGGTCACTGAAGCTTTCTTT.

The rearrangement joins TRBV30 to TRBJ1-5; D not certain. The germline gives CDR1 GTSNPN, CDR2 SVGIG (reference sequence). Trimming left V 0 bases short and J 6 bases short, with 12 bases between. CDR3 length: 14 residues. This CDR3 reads CAWSVSLVGQPQHF. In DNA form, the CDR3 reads TGTGCCTGGAGTGTATCTCTTGTTGGTCAGCCCCAGCATTTT.

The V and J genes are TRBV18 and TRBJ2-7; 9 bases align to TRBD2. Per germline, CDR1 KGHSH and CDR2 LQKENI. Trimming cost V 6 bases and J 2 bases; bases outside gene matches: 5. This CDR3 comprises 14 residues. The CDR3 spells CASSRREGPYEQYF. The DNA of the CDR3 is TGTGCCAGCTCTAGGCGGGAGGGTCCCTACGAGCAGTACTTC.

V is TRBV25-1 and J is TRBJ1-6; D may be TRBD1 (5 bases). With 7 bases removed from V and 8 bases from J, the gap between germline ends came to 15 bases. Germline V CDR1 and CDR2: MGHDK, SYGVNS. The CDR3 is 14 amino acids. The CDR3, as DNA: TGTGCCAGCACCCCGGGACCTAGGGATTCACCCCTCCACTTT. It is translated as CASTPGPRDSPLHF. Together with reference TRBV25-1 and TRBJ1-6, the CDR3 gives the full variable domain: EADIYQTPRYLVIGTGKKITLECSQTMGHDKMYWYQQDPGMELHLIHYSYGVNSTEKGDLSSESTVSRIRTEHFPLTLESARPSHTSQYLCASTPGPRDSPLHFGNGTRLTVT.

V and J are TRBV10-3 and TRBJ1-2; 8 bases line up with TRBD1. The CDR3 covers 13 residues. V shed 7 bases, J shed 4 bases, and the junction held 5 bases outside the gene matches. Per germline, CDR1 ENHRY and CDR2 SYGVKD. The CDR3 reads CAITGDRGYGYTF. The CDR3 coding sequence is TGTGCCATCACGGGTGACAGGGGCTATGGCTACACCTTC.

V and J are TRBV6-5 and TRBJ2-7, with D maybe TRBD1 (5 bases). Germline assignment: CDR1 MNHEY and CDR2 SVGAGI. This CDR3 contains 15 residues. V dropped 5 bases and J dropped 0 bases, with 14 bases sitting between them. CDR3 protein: CASSLQPDSSYEQYF. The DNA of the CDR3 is TGTGCCAGCAGTCTACAGCCCGACAGCTCCTACGAGCAGTACTTC.

The CDR3 bases are TGTGCCAGCTCCTACACGGGACCCGAAACCTACGAGCAGTACTTC. Protein product: CASSYTGPETYEQYF. The genes are TRBV18 and TRBJ2-7; perhaps D is TRBD1 or TRBD2 (5 bases each). There are 15 residues in the CDR3. The V gene's germline CDR1 is KGHSH and CDR2 LQKENI. Deletions cut 6 bases from V and 2 bases from J, with 17 bases between. Drawing the rest from reference TRBV18 and TRBJ2-7, the complete variable domain is NAGVMQNPRHLVRRRGQEARLRCSPMKGHSHVYWYRQLPEEGLKFMVYLQKENIIDESGMPKERFSAEFPKEGPSILRIQQVVRGDSAAYFCASSYTGPETYEQYFGPGTRLTVT.

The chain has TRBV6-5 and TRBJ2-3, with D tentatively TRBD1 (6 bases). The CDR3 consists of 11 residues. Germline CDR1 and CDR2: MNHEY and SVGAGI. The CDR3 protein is CGTVRADTQYF. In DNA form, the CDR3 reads TGTGGGACAGTGAGGGCAGATACGCAGTATTTT.

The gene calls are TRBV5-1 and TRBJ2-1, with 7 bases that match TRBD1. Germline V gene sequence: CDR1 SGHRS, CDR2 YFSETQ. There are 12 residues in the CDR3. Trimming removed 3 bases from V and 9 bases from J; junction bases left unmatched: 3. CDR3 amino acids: CASSSKGAEQFF. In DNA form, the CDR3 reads TGCGCCAGCAGCTCGAAGGGGGCTGAGCAGTTCTTC.

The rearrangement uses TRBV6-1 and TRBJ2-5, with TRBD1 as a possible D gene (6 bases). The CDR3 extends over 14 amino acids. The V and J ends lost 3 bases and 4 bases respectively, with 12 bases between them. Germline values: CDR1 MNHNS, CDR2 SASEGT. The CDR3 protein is CASSDGQRRETQYF. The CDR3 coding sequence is TGTGCCAGCAGTGACGGACAGAGACGAGAGACCCAGTACTTC.

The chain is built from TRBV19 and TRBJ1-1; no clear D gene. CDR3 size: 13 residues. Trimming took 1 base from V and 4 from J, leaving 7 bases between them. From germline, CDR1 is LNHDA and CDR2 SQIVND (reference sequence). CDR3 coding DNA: TGTGCCAGTAGTATAGTGCCGTCCACTGAAGCTTTCTTT. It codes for CASSIVPSTEAFF. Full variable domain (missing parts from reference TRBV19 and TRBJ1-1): DGGITQSPKYLFRKEGQNVTLSCEQNLNHDAMYWYRQDPGQGLRLIYYSQIVNDFQKGDIAEGYSVSREKKESFPLTVTSAQKNPTAFYLCASSIVPSTEAFFGQGTRLTVV.

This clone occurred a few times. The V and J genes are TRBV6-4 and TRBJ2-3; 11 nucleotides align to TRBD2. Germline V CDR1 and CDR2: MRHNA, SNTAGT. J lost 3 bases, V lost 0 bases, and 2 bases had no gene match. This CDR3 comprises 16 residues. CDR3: CASSDSASGGTDTQYF. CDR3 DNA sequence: TGTGCCAGCAGTGACTCGGCTAGCGGGGGGACAGATACGCAGTATTTT.

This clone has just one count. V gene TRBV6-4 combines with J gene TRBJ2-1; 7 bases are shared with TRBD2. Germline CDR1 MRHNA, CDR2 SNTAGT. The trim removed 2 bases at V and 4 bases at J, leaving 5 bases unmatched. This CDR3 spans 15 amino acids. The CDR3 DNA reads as TGTGCCAGCAGTGACGGGCTAGCGGAGTACAATGAGCAGTTCTTC. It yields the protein CASSDGLAEYNEQFF.

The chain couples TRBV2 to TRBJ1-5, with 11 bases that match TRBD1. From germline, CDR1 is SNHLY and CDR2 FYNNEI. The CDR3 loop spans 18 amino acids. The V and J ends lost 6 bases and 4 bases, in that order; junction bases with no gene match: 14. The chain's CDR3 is CASSVPPGQGAVNQPQHF. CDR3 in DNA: TGTGCCAGCAGCGTCCCGCCCGGACAGGGGGCCGTAAATCAGCCCCAGCATTTT. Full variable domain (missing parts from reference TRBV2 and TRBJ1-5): EPEVTQTPSHQVTQMGQEVILRCVPISNHLYFYWYRQILGQKVEFLVSFYNNEISEKSEIFDDQFSVERPDGSNFTLKIRSTKLEDSAMYFCASSVPPGQGAVNQPQHFGDGTRLSIL.

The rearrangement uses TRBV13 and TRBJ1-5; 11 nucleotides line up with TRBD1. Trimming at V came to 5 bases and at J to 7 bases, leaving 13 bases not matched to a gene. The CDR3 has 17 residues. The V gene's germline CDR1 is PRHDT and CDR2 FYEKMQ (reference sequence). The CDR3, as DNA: TGTGCCAGCAGCATACGGGACAGGGGGAGTAGTAGGCAGCCCCAGCATTTT. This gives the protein CASSIRDRGSSRQPQHF.

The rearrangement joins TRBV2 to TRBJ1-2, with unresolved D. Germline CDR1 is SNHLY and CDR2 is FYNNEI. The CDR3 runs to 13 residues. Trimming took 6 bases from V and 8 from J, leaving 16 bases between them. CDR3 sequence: CASRPDGEGGYTF. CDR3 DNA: TGTGCCAGCAGACCGGACGGGGAGGGAGGCTACACCTTC.

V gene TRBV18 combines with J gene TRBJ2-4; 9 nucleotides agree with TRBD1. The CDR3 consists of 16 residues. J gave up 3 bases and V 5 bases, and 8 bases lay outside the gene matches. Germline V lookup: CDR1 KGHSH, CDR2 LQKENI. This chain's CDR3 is CASSSGDRVDKNIQYF. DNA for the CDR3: TGTGCCAGCTCATCAGGGGACAGGGTTGACAAAAACATTCAGTACTTC.

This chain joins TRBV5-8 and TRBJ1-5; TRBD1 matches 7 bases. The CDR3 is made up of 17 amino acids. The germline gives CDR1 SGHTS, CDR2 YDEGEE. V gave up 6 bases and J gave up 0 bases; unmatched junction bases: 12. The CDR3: CASNHGQAAYSNQPQHF. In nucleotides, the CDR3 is TGTGCCAGCAACCACGGACAGGCGGCATATAGCAATCAGCCCCAGCATTTT.

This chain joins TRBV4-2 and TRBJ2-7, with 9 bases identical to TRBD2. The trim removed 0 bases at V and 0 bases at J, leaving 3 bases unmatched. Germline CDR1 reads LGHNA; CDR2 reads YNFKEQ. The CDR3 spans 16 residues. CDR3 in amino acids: CASSQDIAGASYEQYF. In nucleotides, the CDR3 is TGTGCCAGCAGCCAAGACATAGCGGGGGCCTCCTACGAGCAGTACTTC.

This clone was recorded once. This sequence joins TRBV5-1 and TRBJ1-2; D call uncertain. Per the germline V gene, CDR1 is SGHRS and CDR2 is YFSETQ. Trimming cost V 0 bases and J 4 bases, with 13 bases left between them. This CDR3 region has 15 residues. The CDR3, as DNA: TGCGCCAGCAGCTTGGGACGCCATGCCTTCTATGGCTACACCTTC. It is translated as CASSLGRHAFYGYTF.

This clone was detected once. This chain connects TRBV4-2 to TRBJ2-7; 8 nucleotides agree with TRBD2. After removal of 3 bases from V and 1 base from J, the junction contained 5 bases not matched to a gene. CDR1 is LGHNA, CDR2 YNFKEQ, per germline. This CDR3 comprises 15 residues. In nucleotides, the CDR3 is TGTGCCAGCAGCCAGGTTAGCGGGGCTTCCTACGAGCAGTACTTC. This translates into CASSQVSGASYEQYF.

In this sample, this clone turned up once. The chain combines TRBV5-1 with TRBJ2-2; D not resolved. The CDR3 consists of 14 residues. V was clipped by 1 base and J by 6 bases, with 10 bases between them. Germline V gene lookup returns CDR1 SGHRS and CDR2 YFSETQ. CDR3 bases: TGCGCCAGCAGCTTGCTGCCCTCCTCCGGGGAGCTGTTTTTT. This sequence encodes CASSLLPSSGELFF.

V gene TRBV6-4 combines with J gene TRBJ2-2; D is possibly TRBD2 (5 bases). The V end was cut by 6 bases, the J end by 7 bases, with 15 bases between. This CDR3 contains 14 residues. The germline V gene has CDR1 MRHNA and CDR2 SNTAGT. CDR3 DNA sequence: TGTGCCAGCAGCGCCCAAGATGAGGGCGGGGAGCTGTTTTTT. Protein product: CASSAQDEGGELFF.

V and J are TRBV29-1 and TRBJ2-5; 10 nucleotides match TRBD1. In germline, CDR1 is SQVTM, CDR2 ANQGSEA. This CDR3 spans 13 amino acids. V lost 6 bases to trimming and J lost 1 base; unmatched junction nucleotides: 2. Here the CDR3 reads CSVDRGRQETQYF. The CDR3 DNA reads TGCAGCGTCGACAGGGGGCGCCAAGAGACCCAGTACTTC.

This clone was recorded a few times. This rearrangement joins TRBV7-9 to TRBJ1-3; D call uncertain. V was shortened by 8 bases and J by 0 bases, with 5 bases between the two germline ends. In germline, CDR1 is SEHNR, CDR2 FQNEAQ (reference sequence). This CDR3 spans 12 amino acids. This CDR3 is CASGGSGNTIYF. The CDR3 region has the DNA TGTGCCAGCGGTGGCTCTGGAAACACCATATATTTT. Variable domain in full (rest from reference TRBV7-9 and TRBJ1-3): DTGVSQNPRHKITKRGQNVTFRCDPISEHNRLYWYRQTLGQGPEFLTYFQNEAQLEKSRLLSDRFSAERPKGSFSTLEIQRTEQGDSAMYLCASGGSGNTIYFGEGSWLTVV.